Sequencing of this TCR beta chain was carried out in a study of T cell repertoires and Cas9 in healthy adults. Clones were sequenced by immunoSEQ multiplex PCR, and TCRdb holds only the in-frame ones, with some missing. The sample shows 20,000 to 25,000 clones, 90% of them seen only once. Germline V gives CDR1 SGHRS, CDR2 YFSETQ. The CDR3 covers 15 residues. V was pared by 1 base and J by 4 bases, with 4 bases of the junction left unmatched. The chain links TRBV5-1 to TRBJ2-7; TRBD1 matches 11 bases. Source material: CD4+ effector T cells (CD127+, CD25-, CD137-, CD154-) from PBMCs; culture status not recorded. The sequence was collected from a human donor in good health. CDR3 amino acids: CASSLSRDRGYEQYF. The CDR3 DNA reads TGCGCCAGCAGCTTGTCCCGGGACAGGGGGTACGAGCAGTACTTC.